A single sample is the source of the 23 T cell receptor beta chains below, sequenced in a study of CD8 T cells in ankylosing spondylitis. MiXCR, applied by TCRdb to the 5' RACE reads, yields one record per CDR3 protein. The table includes around 770,000 distinct CDR3 sequences, about an eighth detected once. For these receptors, no antigen is known. Study-level results: Ankylosing spondylitis blood appeared to carry a characteristic TCR beta motif of several highly homologous variants.

Input material: blood, either unsorted or a sorted T cell fraction (not recorded which). Receptors originate from a male donor with ankylosing spondylitis.

This clonotype was recorded only once. The rearrangement uses TRBV6-1 and TRBJ2-7; D is unclear. The length of the CDR3 is 12 residues. The germline gives CDR1 MNHNS, CDR2 SASEGT. Deletions cut 3 bases from V and 3 bases from J, with 6 bases between. CDR3 nucleotide sequence: TGTGCCAGCAGTGAGACGGTCTACGAGCAGTACTTC. Translated: CASSETVYEQYF.

This clonotype showed up just a few times. The chain has TRBV20-1 and TRBJ1-1; D is uncertain. Germline-derived CDR1 and CDR2 are DFQATT and SNEGSKA (reference sequence). The germline V and J ends were trimmed by 5 bases and 6 bases, with 13 bases remaining between them. The length of the CDR3 is 12 residues. This CDR3 reads CSAVPPGPEAFF. In DNA form, the CDR3 reads TGCAGTGCTGTACCCCCAGGCCCTGAAGCTTTCTTT.

In this sample, this clonotype turned up a few times. The chain couples TRBV6-1 to TRBJ2-7, with TRBD1 matching over 7 bases. Germline lookup yields CDR1 MNHNS and CDR2 SASEGT. V dropped 6 bases and J dropped 0; count of bases not matched to a gene: 5. This CDR3 is built from 14 residues. This chain's CDR3 is CASRGQPSSYEQYF. CDR3 DNA sequence: TGTGCCAGCAGGGGACAGCCGTCCTCCTACGAGCAGTACTTC.

The table lists this clonotype with many counts. The chain joins TRBV20-1 to TRBJ1-2; 12 bases line up with TRBD1. This CDR3 has 15 residues. V lost 4 bases and J lost 4; bases outside the gene matches: 7. The germline CDR1 and CDR2 sequences are DFQATT and SNEGSKA (reference sequence). CDR3 sequence: CSAIRDRGPSYGYTF. CDR3 nucleotides: TGCAGTGCTATCCGGGACAGGGGGCCAAGCTATGGCTACACCTTC.

The chain joins TRBV29-1 to TRBJ2-2; TRBD2 matches at 10 bases. J gave up 5 bases and V 8 bases, and 11 bases lay outside the gene matches. The CDR3 length is 15 residues. The germline V gene has CDR1 SQVTM and CDR2 ANQGSEA. The CDR3 sequence: CSTTSSGGATGELFF. DNA of the CDR3: TGCAGCACCACCTCAAGCGGGGGGGCAACCGGGGAGCTGTTTTTT.

This clonotype occurred a few times. This sequence joins TRBV10-3 and TRBJ2-7; D gene uncertain. Germline V gene data show CDR1 as ENHRY and CDR2 as SYGVKD. V lost 6 bases, J lost 1 base, and 10 bases lay in between. The CDR3 contains 13 residues. The CDR3 protein is CAISEDVSYEQYF. As DNA, the CDR3 is TGTGCCATCAGCGAGGACGTTTCCTACGAGCAGTACTTC.

This clonotype has more than one count but fewer than ten. This chain connects TRBV20-1 to TRBJ2-2, with D tentatively TRBD1 or TRBD2 (5 bases each). The CDR3 is 14 amino acids. The germline V gene encodes CDR1 DFQATT and CDR2 SNEGSKA (reference sequence). V lost 1 base and J 5 bases, leaving 11 bases between the germline ends. Here the CDR3 reads CSARVRDGTGELFF. Written as DNA, the CDR3 is TGCAGTGCTAGAGTCAGGGACGGGACCGGGGAGCTGTTTTTT.

The chain recombines TRBV18 with TRBJ2-1; TRBD2 aligns across 9 bases. CDR3 size: 16 residues. Germline V CDR1 and CDR2: KGHSH, LQKENI. V lost 2 bases, J lost 7 bases, and 9 bases stayed unmatched. The CDR3 protein is CASSPGRVAGENEQFF. The CDR3 DNA follows: TGTGCCAGCTCACCAGGGCGGGTAGCGGGAGAGAATGAGCAGTTCTTC.

The sample holds one count of this clonotype. CDR3 in amino acids: CASSIWDRGENIQYF. DNA of the CDR3: TGTGCCAGCAGCATCTGGGACAGGGGGGAAAACATTCAGTACTTC. The chain recombines TRBV7-2 with TRBJ2-4, with TRBD1 matching 11 bases. Germline V gene sequence: CDR1 SGHTA, CDR2 FQGNSA. With 5 bases clipped from V and 5 bases from J, the junction kept 5 bases outside the gene matches. The CDR3 sequence is 15 residues long.

This chain joins TRBV29-1 and TRBJ1-2; D is unresolved. With 4 bases removed from V and 2 bases from J, the gap between germline ends came to 8 bases. This CDR3 is built from 12 residues. CDR1 SQVTM and CDR2 ANQGSEA come from the germline V gene. The CDR3 here is CSVGLRNYGYTF. CDR3 coding DNA: TGCAGCGTTGGTTTACGGAACTATGGCTACACCTTC.

The chain links TRBV4-2 to TRBJ2-2; tentatively, D is TRBD2 (5 bases). The CDR3 has 16 amino acids. Trimming left V 1 base short and J 0 bases short, with 9 bases between. Germline CDR1 reads LGHNA; CDR2 reads YNFKEQ. CDR3 sequence reads: CASSQVSAANTGELFF. CDR3 nucleotides: TGTGCCAGCAGCCAAGTTAGCGCGGCGAACACCGGGGAGCTGTTTTTT.

This clonotype was detected only a few times. CDR3 in amino acids: CASSEHGTGRGNEKLFF. CDR3 nucleotides: TGTGCCAGCAGTGAACATGGGACAGGGAGAGGTAATGAAAAACTGTTTTTT. The rearrangement uses TRBV6-1 and TRBJ1-4, with 9 bases that match TRBD1. Germline CDR1 reads MNHNS; CDR2 reads SASEGT. The CDR3 covers 17 residues. With 2 bases clipped from V and 4 bases from J, the junction kept 8 bases outside the gene matches.

This clonotype was detected only a few times. The chain carries TRBV20-1 and TRBJ2-1; D unresolved. CDR3 length equals 16 residues. Between the trimmed V and J ends, which lost 0 bases and 0 bases, there was a span of 12 bases. Germline V gene data show CDR1 as DFQATT and CDR2 as SNEGSKA (reference sequence). The DNA of the CDR3 is TGCAGTGCTAGAGACAGGATGGGTATCTCCTACAATGAGCAGTTCTTC. It is translated as CSARDRMGISYNEQFF.

The chain recombines TRBV4-3 with TRBJ1-6, with D tentatively TRBD1 (6 bases). The length of the CDR3 is 15 residues. Germline V gene sequence: CDR1 LGHNA, CDR2 YSLEER. V was trimmed by 1 base and J by 14 bases, leaving 18 bases between them. CDR3 nucleotides: TGCGCCAGCAGCCAAGCCCTCACAGGGTTGAGGACCCTCCACTTT. Protein product: CASSQALTGLRTLHF.

This clonotype showed up just a few times. The chain couples TRBV29-1 to TRBJ2-5; TRBD2 matches 7 bases. The germline gives CDR1 SQVTM, CDR2 ANQGSEA. With V trimmed by 6 bases and J by 5 bases, 15 bases remained unmatched. The CDR3 is 15 residues long. The CDR3 nucleotides are TGCAGCGTAATTTCGGGACTACTCGCCGGGGAGACCCAGTACTTC. Its protein product is CSVISGLLAGETQYF.

This clonotype was seen a few times. The V gene is TRBV30, the J gene TRBJ2-7; 7 bases align to TRBD2. Germline V lookup: CDR1 GTSNPN, CDR2 SVGIG (reference sequence). The CDR3 spans 14 residues. With 1 base clipped from V and 3 bases from J, the junction kept 6 bases outside the gene matches. In DNA, the CDR3 is TGTGCCTGGAGTGAGGCTAGCGGATACTACGAGCAGTACTTC. Protein sequence: CAWSEASGYYEQYF.

This chain uses TRBV20-1 with TRBJ2-4, with TRBD1 as a possible D gene (6 bases). The CDR3 covers 12 residues. Trimming removed 2 bases from V and 9 bases from J, with 11 bases in between. Germline values: CDR1 DFQATT, CDR2 SNEGSKA (reference sequence). The CDR3 DNA reads TGCAGTGCTAGACAGGGGTTAAGCATTCAGTACTTC. Translated: CSARQGLSIQYF.

The chain recombines TRBV4-3 with TRBJ2-2, with 8 bases matching TRBD2. CDR1 is LGHNA, CDR2 YSLEER, per germline. The CDR3 consists of 18 residues. V lost 0 bases and J lost 4; bases outside the gene matches: 10. This CDR3 is CASSQEWAAGDSTGELFF. The CDR3 nucleotides are TGCGCCAGCAGCCAAGAATGGGCAGCGGGAGACAGCACCGGGGAGCTGTTTTTT.

This clonotype was counted ten times or more. This chain joins TRBV5-1 and TRBJ1-1, with D possibly being TRBD1 (6 bases). Germline V gives CDR1 SGHRS, CDR2 YFSETQ. The V end lost 0 bases, the J end lost 5 bases, and 11 bases lay between the germline ends. This CDR3 has 14 amino acids. CDR3 DNA sequence: TGCGCCAGCAGCTTGGAGCCAGGGGTGACTGAAGCTTTCTTT. Protein product: CASSLEPGVTEAFF.

This clonotype showed up just a few times. The rearrangement uses TRBV9 and TRBJ2-4; the match to TRBD2 covers 8 bases. This CDR3 contains 13 residues. Per the germline V gene, CDR1 is SGDLS and CDR2 is YYNGEE. With V trimmed by 4 bases and J by 8 bases, 5 bases remained unmatched. DNA for the CDR3: TGTGCCAGCAGCTCGGGGGGGCCGGACATTCAGTACTTC. Translation gives CASSSGGPDIQYF.

CDR3: CASSLAGGANYGYTF. CDR3 nucleotide sequence: TGTGCCAGCAGCTTAGCAGGAGGGGCGAACTATGGCTACACCTTC. The chain combines TRBV7-2 with TRBJ1-2, with TRBD1 as a possible D gene (5 bases). Per germline, CDR1 SGHTA and CDR2 FQGNSA. The CDR3 consists of 15 residues. Trimming took 0 bases from V and 2 from J, leaving 10 bases between them.

This clonotype was counted a few times. V is TRBV15 and J is TRBJ2-7; 7 bases line up with TRBD1. The CDR3 spans 15 residues. The ends lost 5 bases at V and 1 base at J; junction bases unmatched: 8. Per germline, CDR1 LNHNV and CDR2 YYDKDF (reference sequence). CDR3 sequence (DNA): TGTGCCACCAGCTTCGACAGGGAAGAATCCTACGAGCAGTACTTC. Translation gives CATSFDREESYEQYF.

A few counts support this clonotype. The rearrangement links TRBV6-6 to TRBJ1-2; D is undetermined. This CDR3 region has 13 residues. Deletions cut 0 bases from V and 5 bases from J, with 7 bases between. Germline V CDR1 and CDR2: MNHNY, SVGAGI (reference sequence). CDR3 nucleotides: TGTGCCAGCAGTTACTCGGCGGCATATGGCTACACCTTC. Translation gives CASSYSAAYGYTF.